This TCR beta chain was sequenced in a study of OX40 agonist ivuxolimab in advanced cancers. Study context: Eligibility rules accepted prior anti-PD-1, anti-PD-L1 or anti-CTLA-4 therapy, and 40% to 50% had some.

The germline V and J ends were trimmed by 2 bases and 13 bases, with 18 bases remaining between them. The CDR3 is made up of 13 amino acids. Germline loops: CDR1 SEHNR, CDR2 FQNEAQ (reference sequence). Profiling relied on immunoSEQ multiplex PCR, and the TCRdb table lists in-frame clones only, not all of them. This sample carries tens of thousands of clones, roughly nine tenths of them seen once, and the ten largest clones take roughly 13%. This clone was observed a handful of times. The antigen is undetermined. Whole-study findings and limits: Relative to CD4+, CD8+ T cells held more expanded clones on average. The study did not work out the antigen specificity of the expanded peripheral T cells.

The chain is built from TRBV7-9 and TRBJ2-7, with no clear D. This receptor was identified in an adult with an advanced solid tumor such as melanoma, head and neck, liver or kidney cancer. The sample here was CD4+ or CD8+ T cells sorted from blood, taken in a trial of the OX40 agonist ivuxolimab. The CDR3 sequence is CASSLSVNGPGYF. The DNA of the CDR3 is TGTGCCAGCAGCTTAAGCGTTAATGGGCCTGGATACTTC.